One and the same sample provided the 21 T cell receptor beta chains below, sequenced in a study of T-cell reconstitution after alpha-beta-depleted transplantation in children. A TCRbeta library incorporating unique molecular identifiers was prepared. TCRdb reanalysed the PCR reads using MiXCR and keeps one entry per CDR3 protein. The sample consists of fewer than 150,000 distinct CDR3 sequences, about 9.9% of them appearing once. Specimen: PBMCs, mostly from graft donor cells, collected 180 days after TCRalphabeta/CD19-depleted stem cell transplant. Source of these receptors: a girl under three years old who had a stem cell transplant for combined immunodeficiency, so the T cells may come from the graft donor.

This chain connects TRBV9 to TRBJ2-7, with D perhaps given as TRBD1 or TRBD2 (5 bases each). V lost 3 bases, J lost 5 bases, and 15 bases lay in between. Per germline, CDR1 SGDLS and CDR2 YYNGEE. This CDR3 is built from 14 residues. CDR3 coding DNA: TGTGCCAGCAGCGCCCAAGGGGAGTCGGACGAGCAGTACTTC. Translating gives CASSAQGESDEQYF.

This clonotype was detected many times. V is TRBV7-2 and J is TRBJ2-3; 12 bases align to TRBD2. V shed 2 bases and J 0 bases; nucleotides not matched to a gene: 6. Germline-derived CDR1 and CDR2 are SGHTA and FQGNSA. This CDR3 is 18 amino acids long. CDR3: CASSLSKGLAGSTDTQYF. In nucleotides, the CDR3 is TGTGCCAGCAGCTTATCGAAGGGACTAGCGGGCAGCACAGATACGCAGTATTTT.

The CDR3 sequence is CASSLHFSGGIRTDTQYF. CDR3 nucleotides: TGTGCCAGCAGTTTACACTTTTCAGGGGGTATACGCACAGATACGCAGTATTTT. The rearrangement uses TRBV27 and TRBJ2-3, with TRBD1 matching 7 bases. Germline V lookup: CDR1 MNHEY, CDR2 SMNVEV (reference sequence). Trimming cost V 2 bases and J 1 base; bases outside gene matches: 12. CDR3 length equals 18 residues.

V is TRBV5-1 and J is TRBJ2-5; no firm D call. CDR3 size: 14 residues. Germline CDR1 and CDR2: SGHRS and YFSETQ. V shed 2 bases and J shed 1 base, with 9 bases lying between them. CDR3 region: CASSFRQTQETQYF. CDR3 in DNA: TGCGCCAGCAGCTTCCGCCAGACCCAAGAGACCCAGTACTTC.

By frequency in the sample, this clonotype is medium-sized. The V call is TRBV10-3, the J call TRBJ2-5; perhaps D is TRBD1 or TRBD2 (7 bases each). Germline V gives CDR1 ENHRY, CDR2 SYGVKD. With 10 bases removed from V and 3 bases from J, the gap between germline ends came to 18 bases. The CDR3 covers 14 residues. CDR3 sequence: CATIQGSGKETQYF. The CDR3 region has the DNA TGTGCCACCATACAGGGGAGCGGGAAAGAGACCCAGTACTTC.

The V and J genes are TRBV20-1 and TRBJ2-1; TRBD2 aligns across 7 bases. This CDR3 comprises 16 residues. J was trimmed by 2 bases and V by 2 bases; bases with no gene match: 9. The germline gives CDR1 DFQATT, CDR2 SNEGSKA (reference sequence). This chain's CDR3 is CSARQRRENPYNEQFF. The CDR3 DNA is TGCAGTGCTAGACAAAGGCGGGAGAACCCCTACAATGAGCAGTTCTTC.

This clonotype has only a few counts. The CDR3 protein is CASSLARQGAYEQYF. The CDR3 nucleotides are TGTGCCAGCAGCTTGGCCCGGCAGGGGGCCTACGAGCAGTACTTC. The chain combines TRBV5-6 with TRBJ2-7, with 7 bases lining up with TRBD1. Germline lookup yields CDR1 SGHDT and CDR2 YYEEEE. J gave up 2 bases and V 0 bases, and 5 bases lay outside the gene matches. The CDR3 spans 15 residues.

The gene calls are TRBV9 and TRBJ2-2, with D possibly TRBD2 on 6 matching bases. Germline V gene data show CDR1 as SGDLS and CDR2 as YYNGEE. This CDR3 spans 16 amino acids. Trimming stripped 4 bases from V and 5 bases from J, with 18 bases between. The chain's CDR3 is CASSPPGKGGTGELFF. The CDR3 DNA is TGTGCCAGCAGCCCCCCGGGGAAAGGAGGGACCGGGGAGCTGTTTTTT.

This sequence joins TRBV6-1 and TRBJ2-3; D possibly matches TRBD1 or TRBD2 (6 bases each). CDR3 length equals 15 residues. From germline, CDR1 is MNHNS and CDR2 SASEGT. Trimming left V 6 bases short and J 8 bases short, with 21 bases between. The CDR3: CASSSGRDKGGTQYF. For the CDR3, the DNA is TGTGCCAGCAGCTCCGGGCGGGACAAAGGAGGTACGCAGTATTTT.

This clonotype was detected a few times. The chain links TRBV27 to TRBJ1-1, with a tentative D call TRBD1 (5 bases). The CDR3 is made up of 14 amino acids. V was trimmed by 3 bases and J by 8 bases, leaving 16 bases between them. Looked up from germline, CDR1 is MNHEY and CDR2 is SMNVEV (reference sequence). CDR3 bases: TGTGCCAGCAGTTTCGTACACGGGACTCAGGAAGCTTTCTTT. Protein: CASSFVHGTQEAFF.

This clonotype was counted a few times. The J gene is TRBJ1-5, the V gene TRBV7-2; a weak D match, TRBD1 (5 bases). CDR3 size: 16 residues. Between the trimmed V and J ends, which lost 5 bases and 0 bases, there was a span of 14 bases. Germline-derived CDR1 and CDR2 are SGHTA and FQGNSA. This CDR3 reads CASSQDGAYSNQPQHF. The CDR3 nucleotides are TGTGCCAGCAGCCAGGACGGGGCATATAGCAATCAGCCCCAGCATTTT.

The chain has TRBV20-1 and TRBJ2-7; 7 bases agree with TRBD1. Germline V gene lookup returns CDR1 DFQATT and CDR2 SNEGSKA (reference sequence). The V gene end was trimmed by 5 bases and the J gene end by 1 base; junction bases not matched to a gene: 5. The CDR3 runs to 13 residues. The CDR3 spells CSALGQVSYEQYF. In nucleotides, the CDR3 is TGCAGTGCTCTCGGACAGGTTTCCTACGAGCAGTACTTC.

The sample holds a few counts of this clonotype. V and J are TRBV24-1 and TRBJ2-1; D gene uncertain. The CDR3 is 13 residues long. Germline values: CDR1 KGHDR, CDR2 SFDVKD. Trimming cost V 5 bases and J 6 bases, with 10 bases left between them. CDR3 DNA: TGTGCCACCAGTGTCTCCCACCTCAATGAGCAGTTCTTC. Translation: CATSVSHLNEQFF.

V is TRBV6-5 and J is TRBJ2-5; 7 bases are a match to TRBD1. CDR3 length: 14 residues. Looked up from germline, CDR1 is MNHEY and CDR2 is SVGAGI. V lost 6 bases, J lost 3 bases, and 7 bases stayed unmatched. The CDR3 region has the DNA TGTGCCAGCAGACTGCAGGGGGTGAAAGAGACCCAGTACTTC. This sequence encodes CASRLQGVKETQYF.

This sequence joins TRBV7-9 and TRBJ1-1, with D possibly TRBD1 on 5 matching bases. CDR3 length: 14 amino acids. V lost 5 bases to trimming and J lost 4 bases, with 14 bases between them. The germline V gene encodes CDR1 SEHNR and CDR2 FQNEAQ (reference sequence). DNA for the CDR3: TGTGCCAGCAGCCAGGGACGTCGAGGCACTGAAGCTTTCTTT. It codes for CASSQGRRGTEAFF.

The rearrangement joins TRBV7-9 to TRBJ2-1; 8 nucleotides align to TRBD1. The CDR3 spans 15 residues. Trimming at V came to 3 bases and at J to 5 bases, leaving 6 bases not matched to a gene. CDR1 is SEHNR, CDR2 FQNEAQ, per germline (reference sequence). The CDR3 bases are TGTGCCAGCAGCTTCCGGCAGGGGGCCAACAATGAGCAGTTCTTC. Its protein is CASSFRQGANNEQFF.

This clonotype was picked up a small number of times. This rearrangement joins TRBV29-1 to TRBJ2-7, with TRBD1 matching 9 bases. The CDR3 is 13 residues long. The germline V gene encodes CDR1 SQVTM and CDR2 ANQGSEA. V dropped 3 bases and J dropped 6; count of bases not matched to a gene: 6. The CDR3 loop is CSVDVGTGTEQYF. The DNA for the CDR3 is TGCAGCGTTGACGTCGGGACAGGGACCGAGCAGTACTTC.

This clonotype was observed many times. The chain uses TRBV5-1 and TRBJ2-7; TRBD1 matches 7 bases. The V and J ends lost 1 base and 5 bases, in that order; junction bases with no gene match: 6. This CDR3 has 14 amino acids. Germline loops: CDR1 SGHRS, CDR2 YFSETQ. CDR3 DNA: TGCGCCAGCAGCTTGCGACAGGGTCCCAACGAGCAGTACTTC. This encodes CASSLRQGPNEQYF.

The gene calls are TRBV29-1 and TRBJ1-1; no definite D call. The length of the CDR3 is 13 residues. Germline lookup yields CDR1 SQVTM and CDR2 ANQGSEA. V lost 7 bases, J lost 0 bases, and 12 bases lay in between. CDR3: CSAPDGMNTEAFF. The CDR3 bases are TGCAGCGCCCCCGACGGTATGAACACTGAAGCTTTCTTT.

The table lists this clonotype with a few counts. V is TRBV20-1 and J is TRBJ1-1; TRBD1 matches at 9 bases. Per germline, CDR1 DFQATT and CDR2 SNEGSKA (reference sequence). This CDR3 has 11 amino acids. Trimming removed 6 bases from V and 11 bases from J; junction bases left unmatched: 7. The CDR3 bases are TGCAGTGCGGAGGACAGGGGTTTGGCTTTCTTT. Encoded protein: CSAEDRGLAFF.

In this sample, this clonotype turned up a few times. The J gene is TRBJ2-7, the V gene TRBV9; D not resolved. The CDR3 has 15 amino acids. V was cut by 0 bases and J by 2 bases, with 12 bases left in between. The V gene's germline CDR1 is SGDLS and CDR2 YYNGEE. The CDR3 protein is CASSVGRGFTYEQYF. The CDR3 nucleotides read TGTGCCAGCAGCGTAGGTCGAGGATTTACCTACGAGCAGTACTTC.